A selection of T cell receptor beta chains follows, all from one sample in a study of blood T cell repertoires in COVID-19. Here immunoSEQ multiplex PCR was the method, and the copy in TCRdb shows in-frame clones only, minus some. The sample holds under 300,000 clones, 82% seen once. Specimen: peripheral blood. The receptors come from a woman aged 60 to 75 with active or convalescent COVID-19. Each CDR3 is given with its conserved first and last residue. D genes are given only for firm matches. Clone size is shown for a subset of rows, as once, few, many or a class of expanded clone.

d_gene: TRBD1; abundance: few; j_gene: TRBJ2-7; v_gene: TRBV18; CDR3aa: CASSPGGQSKYEQYF; CDR3nt: TGTGCCAGCTCACCAGGGGGACAGAGTAAATACGAGCAGTACTTC
d_gene: -; abundance: -; j_gene: TRBJ1-2; v_gene: TRBV7-2; CDR3aa: CASSLGQHFYGYTF; CDR3nt: TGTGCCAGCAGCTTAGGCCAACATTTCTATGGCTACACCTTC
d_gene: TRBD1; abundance: -; j_gene: TRBJ1-5; v_gene: TRBV5-8; CDR3aa: CASSLGDRGRNQPQHF; CDR3nt: TGTGCCAGCAGCTTGGGGGACAGGGGGCGGAATCAGCCCCAGCATTTT
d_gene: -; abundance: -; j_gene: TRBJ1-1; v_gene: TRBV6-5; CDR3aa: CASSYDTDTEAFF; CDR3nt: TGTGCCAGCAGTTACGATACAGACACTGAAGCTTTCTTT
d_gene: TRBD2; abundance: -; j_gene: TRBJ2-4; v_gene: TRBV6-1; CDR3aa: CASSGPGTIAAKNIQYF; CDR3nt: TGTGCCAGCAGTGGTCCCGGGACTATAGCCGCCAAAAACATTCAGTACTTC
d_gene: -; abundance: -; j_gene: TRBJ1-2; v_gene: TRBV20-1; CDR3aa: CSANSRGGYTF; CDR3nt: TGCAGTGCTAACTCTAGAGGTGGCTACACCTTC
d_gene: TRBD2; abundance: -; j_gene: TRBJ2-3; v_gene: TRBV30; CDR3aa: CAWKLGLAGDLTDTQYF; CDR3nt: TGTGCCTGGAAATTAGGACTAGCGGGGGACCTCACAGATACGCAGTATTTT
d_gene: -; abundance: -; j_gene: TRBJ2-2; v_gene: TRBV14; CDR3aa: CASREGSLNTGELFF; CDR3nt: TGTGCCAGCAGGGAGGGCAGCCTGAACACCGGGGAGCTGTTTTTT
d_gene: TRBD2; abundance: -; j_gene: TRBJ2-1; v_gene: TRBV11-3; CDR3aa: CASSPRLAGSYNEQFF; CDR3nt: TGTGCCAGCAGCCCCCGACTAGCGGGGTCCTACAATGAGCAGTTCTTC
d_gene: -; abundance: -; j_gene: TRBJ2-1; v_gene: TRBV15; CDR3aa: CATSRDLENEQFF; CDR3nt: TGTGCCACCAGCAGAGATCTGGAGAATGAGCAGTTCTTC
d_gene: -; abundance: -; j_gene: TRBJ1-3; v_gene: TRBV6-6; CDR3aa: CASSLTLGSSGNTIYF; CDR3nt: TGTGCCAGCAGCCTTACCTTGGGGAGCTCTGGAAACACCATATATTTT
d_gene: TRBD1; abundance: few; j_gene: TRBJ1-1; v_gene: TRBV30; CDR3aa: CAWKAGGANTEAFF; CDR3nt: TGTGCCTGGAAGGCAGGGGGCGCGAACACTGAAGCTTTCTTT
d_gene: TRBD1; abundance: -; j_gene: TRBJ1-5; v_gene: TRBV2; CDR3aa: CASSADRGYQPQHF; CDR3nt: TGTGCCAGCAGTGCAGACAGGGGATATCAGCCCCAGCATTTT
d_gene: TRBD1; abundance: -; j_gene: TRBJ1-5; v_gene: TRBV5-6; CDR3aa: CASSLWTGTGNQPQHF; CDR3nt: TGTGCCAGCAGCTTATGGACCGGGACAGGGAATCAGCCCCAGCATTTT
d_gene: TRBD2; abundance: -; j_gene: TRBJ2-2; v_gene: TRBV3-1/TRBV3-2; CDR3aa: CASSRPRSFTSGGAVYTGELFF; CDR3nt: TGTGCCAGCAGCCGACCCCGATCCTTTACTAGCGGGGGGGCCGTTTACACCGGGGAGCTGTTTTTT
d_gene: -; abundance: -; j_gene: TRBJ2-7; v_gene: TRBV25-1; CDR3aa: CASNPWDSYEQYF; CDR3nt: TGTGCCAGCAACCCCTGGGACTCGTACGAGCAGTACTTC
d_gene: -; abundance: -; j_gene: TRBJ1-2; v_gene: TRBV10-3; CDR3aa: CAISDVIDRANYGYTF; CDR3nt: TGTGCCATCAGTGATGTTATCGACAGAGCTAACTATGGCTACACCTTC
d_gene: TRBD2; abundance: -; j_gene: TRBJ2-1; v_gene: TRBV7-8; CDR3aa: CASSLALGASGGQFF; CDR3nt: TGTGCCAGCAGCTTAGCGCTAGGGGCTAGCGGGGGGCAGTTCTTC
d_gene: TRBD1; abundance: once; j_gene: TRBJ1-1; v_gene: TRBV11-2; CDR3aa: CASSVAGTGEAFF; CDR3nt: TGTGCCAGCAGCGTCGCCGGGACAGGGGAAGCTTTCTTT
d_gene: -; abundance: -; j_gene: TRBJ2-2; v_gene: TRBV7-3; CDR3aa: CASSFGGGGTGELFF; CDR3nt: TGTGCCAGCAGCTTTGGCGGGGGCGGGACCGGGGAGCTGTTTTTT
d_gene: -; abundance: -; j_gene: TRBJ1-6; v_gene: TRBV4-2; CDR3aa: CASSQDSGESPLHF; CDR3nt: TGTGCCAGCAGCCAAGATTCAGGGGAATCACCCCTCCACTTT
d_gene: -; abundance: -; j_gene: TRBJ1-2; v_gene: TRBV6-2/TRBV6-3; CDR3aa: CASSSHPRANYGYTF; CDR3nt: TGTGCCAGCAGTTCACACCCGAGGGCTAACTATGGCTACACCTTC
d_gene: -; abundance: -; j_gene: TRBJ1-2; v_gene: TRBV29-1; CDR3aa: CSVEDRGEANYGYTF; CDR3nt: TGCAGCGTTGAAGATCGGGGGGAAGCTAACTATGGCTACACCTTC
d_gene: -; abundance: -; j_gene: TRBJ1-6; v_gene: TRBV11-2; CDR3aa: CASSLGSRFPLHF; CDR3nt: TGTGCCAGCAGCTTAGGGTCCAGGTTCCCCCTCCACTTT